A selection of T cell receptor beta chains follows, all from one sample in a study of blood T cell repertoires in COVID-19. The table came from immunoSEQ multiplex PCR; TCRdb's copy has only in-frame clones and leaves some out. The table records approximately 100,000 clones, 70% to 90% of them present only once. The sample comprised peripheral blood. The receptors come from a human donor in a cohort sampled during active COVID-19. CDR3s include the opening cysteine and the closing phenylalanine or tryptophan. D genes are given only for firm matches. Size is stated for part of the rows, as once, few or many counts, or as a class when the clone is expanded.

cdr3_nt: TGCGCCAGCAGCCGACTAGCGGGGAATTTGGAGACCCAGTACTTC; cdr3_aa: CASSRLAGNLETQYF; clone_size: NA; v_call: TRBV4-3; d_call: TRBD2; j_call: TRBJ2-5
cdr3_nt: TGCAGCGTTGTAGGCGGGGCCCTGAACACCGGGGAGCTGTTTTTT; cdr3_aa: CSVVGGALNTGELFF; clone_size: once; v_call: TRBV29-1; d_call: NA; j_call: TRBJ2-2
cdr3_nt: TGCGCCAGCAGCTCCCTCACCGGTGACGAGCAGTACTTC; cdr3_aa: CASSSLTGDEQYF; clone_size: once; v_call: TRBV5-1; d_call: NA; j_call: TRBJ2-7
cdr3_nt: TGTGCCAGCAGTGAAGCGGTCAGAAATCAGCCCCAGCATTTT; cdr3_aa: CASSEAVRNQPQHF; clone_size: NA; v_call: TRBV2; d_call: NA; j_call: TRBJ1-5
cdr3_nt: TGCAGCGTTGGGGGACAGGGGTACAATGAGCAGTTCTTC; cdr3_aa: CSVGGQGYNEQFF; clone_size: NA; v_call: TRBV29-1; d_call: TRBD1; j_call: TRBJ2-1
cdr3_nt: TGTGCCACCAGTGTACTTGGCAGGGGGTCCCAAGAGACCCAGTACTTC; cdr3_aa: CATSVLGRGSQETQYF; clone_size: NA; v_call: TRBV24-1; d_call: TRBD1; j_call: TRBJ2-5
cdr3_nt: TGTGCCAGCAGCCAAGTGGTTGGGACTGTCACAGATACGCAGTATTTT; cdr3_aa: CASSQVVGTVTDTQYF; clone_size: few; v_call: TRBV14; d_call: NA; j_call: TRBJ2-3
cdr3_nt: TGCGCCAGCACCGACGGTTCCCCTGGCGGAAGCGGGCAGTACTTC; cdr3_aa: CASTDGSPGGSGQYF; clone_size: NA; v_call: TRBV10-2; d_call: NA; j_call: TRBJ2-7
cdr3_nt: TGTGCCAGCAGCTTAGCGCTCGCGGGGGGGCCCTCCACCGGGGAGCTGTTTTTT; cdr3_aa: CASSLALAGGPSTGELFF; clone_size: NA; v_call: TRBV7-9; d_call: TRBD2; j_call: TRBJ2-2
cdr3_nt: TGTGCCAGCAGTTATAGGGGACTAGCGGGAGTTGTTACGCAGTATTTT; cdr3_aa: CASSYRGLAGVVTQYF; clone_size: NA; v_call: TRBV27; d_call: TRBD2; j_call: TRBJ2-3
cdr3_nt: TGCGCCAGCAGCTTAAGCGGGATAGCGAACACCGGGGAGCTGTTTTTT; cdr3_aa: CASSLSGIANTGELFF; clone_size: NA; v_call: TRBV5-1; d_call: TRBD2; j_call: TRBJ2-2
cdr3_nt: TGTGCCAGCACCGTCGAGGGGGGGACGAACACTGAAGCTTTCTTT; cdr3_aa: CASTVEGGTNTEAFF; clone_size: NA; v_call: TRBV2; d_call: NA; j_call: TRBJ1-1
cdr3_nt: TGCGCCAGCAGTGAGTTCGCGGACTCGGGGGATACGCAGTATTTT; cdr3_aa: CASSEFADSGDTQYF; clone_size: NA; v_call: TRBV10-1; d_call: NA; j_call: TRBJ2-3
cdr3_nt: TGCGCCAGCAGCCGGACAGGGCCAGAGACCCAGTACTTC; cdr3_aa: CASSRTGPETQYF; clone_size: NA; v_call: TRBV5-1; d_call: TRBD1; j_call: TRBJ2-5
cdr3_nt: TGTGCCAGCAGCCAAGATACAGGGGGCACTGAAGCTTTCTTT; cdr3_aa: CASSQDTGGTEAFF; clone_size: few; v_call: TRBV4-2; d_call: TRBD1; j_call: TRBJ1-1
cdr3_nt: TGCGCCAGCAGCCAAGAGTGGTCCAGGGGGGATCAGCCCCAGCATTTT; cdr3_aa: CASSQEWSRGDQPQHF; clone_size: few; v_call: TRBV4-3; d_call: TRBD1; j_call: TRBJ1-5
cdr3_nt: TGTGCCAGTAGTCACAGGGAGCTCGGGCAGCCCCAGCATTTT; cdr3_aa: CASSHRELGQPQHF; clone_size: NA; v_call: TRBV19; d_call: NA; j_call: TRBJ1-5
cdr3_nt: TGTGCCAGCACCGGGGCCGGGGAGCTGTTTTTT; cdr3_aa: CASTGAGELFF; clone_size: NA; v_call: TRBV5-6; d_call: NA; j_call: TRBJ2-2
cdr3_nt: TGTGCCAGCACCCACGGACAGGCCACCTACGAGCAGTACTTC; cdr3_aa: CASTHGQATYEQYF; clone_size: NA; v_call: TRBV2; d_call: TRBD1; j_call: TRBJ2-7
cdr3_nt: TGCGCCAGCCGCACCTTACCCGGGGGAGACGAAAAACTGTTTTTT; cdr3_aa: CASRTLPGGDEKLFF; clone_size: NA; v_call: TRBV5-1; d_call: NA; j_call: TRBJ1-4
cdr3_nt: TGTGCCAGCAGCTTGGGCGGGTCCCAAGAGACCCAGTACTTC; cdr3_aa: CASSLGGSQETQYF; clone_size: NA; v_call: TRBV7-2; d_call: NA; j_call: TRBJ2-5
cdr3_nt: TGCACCAGCAGCCGCCCAGAATTCTCCTACAATGAGCAGTTCTTC; cdr3_aa: CTSSRPEFSYNEQFF; clone_size: NA; v_call: TRBV1; d_call: NA; j_call: TRBJ2-1
cdr3_nt: TGTGCCAGCAGCCAAAGCGGGGCGACGGGTTCACCCCTCCACTTT; cdr3_aa: CASSQSGATGSPLHF; clone_size: NA; v_call: TRBV3-1/TRBV3-2; d_call: NA; j_call: TRBJ1-6
cdr3_nt: TGTGCCAGCAGCCAAGGGGGAGCAACTAATGAAAAACTGTTTTTT; cdr3_aa: CASSQGGATNEKLFF; clone_size: NA; v_call: TRBV3-1/TRBV3-2; d_call: NA; j_call: TRBJ1-4
cdr3_nt: TGTGCCAGCAGCCCCTCCCGCACAGATACGCAGTATTTT; cdr3_aa: CASSPSRTDTQYF; clone_size: few; v_call: TRBV7-2; d_call: NA; j_call: TRBJ2-3
cdr3_nt: TGTGCCAGCAGCTTTTCAGGGAACACTGAAGCTTTCTTT; cdr3_aa: CASSFSGNTEAFF; clone_size: NA; v_call: TRBV11-2; d_call: NA; j_call: TRBJ1-1
cdr3_nt: TGCGCCAGCAGCCAAGAGGGGGTATTGGCAGCGGGGGTCTACGAGCAGTACTTC; cdr3_aa: CASSQEGVLAAGVYEQYF; clone_size: NA; v_call: TRBV4-3; d_call: TRBD2; j_call: TRBJ2-7
cdr3_nt: TGTGCCAGCAGCCTAGCGTTCGACGGGGAGCTGTTTTTT; cdr3_aa: CASSLAFDGELFF; clone_size: NA; v_call: TRBV2; d_call: NA; j_call: TRBJ2-2
cdr3_nt: TGCGCCAGCAGCCAAGACCCCCAGGGACTAAACTACGAGCAGTACTTC; cdr3_aa: CASSQDPQGLNYEQYF; clone_size: NA; v_call: TRBV4-3; d_call: TRBD2; j_call: TRBJ2-7
cdr3_nt: TGTGCCAGCCTCAGGGTGGCGGCCGGGGAGCTGTTTTTT; cdr3_aa: CASLRVAAGELFF; clone_size: NA; v_call: TRBV28; d_call: NA; j_call: TRBJ2-2
cdr3_nt: TGTGCCACCAGTGAGGCAGGGGGTAATTCACCCCTCCACTTT; cdr3_aa: CATSEAGGNSPLHF; clone_size: NA; v_call: TRBV24-1; d_call: TRBD1; j_call: TRBJ1-6
cdr3_nt: TGTGCCAGCAGGTTCTGGGGAGGATCTGGAAACACCATATATTTT; cdr3_aa: CASRFWGGSGNTIYF; clone_size: few; v_call: TRBV6-5; d_call: NA; j_call: TRBJ1-3
cdr3_nt: TGTGCCAGCAGCGGGACAGGAGAAACCTACGAGCAGTACTTC; cdr3_aa: CASSGTGETYEQYF; clone_size: NA; v_call: TRBV28; d_call: TRBD1; j_call: TRBJ2-7
cdr3_nt: TGTGCCAGCAGCGACGGATCCCAGGCCCGATATTTT; cdr3_aa: CASSDGSQARYF; clone_size: NA; v_call: TRBV9; d_call: NA; j_call: TRBJ2-3
cdr3_nt: TGTGCCAGCAGTCCCCGTAGATCCACAGATACGCAGTATTTT; cdr3_aa: CASSPRRSTDTQYF; clone_size: NA; v_call: TRBV7-3; d_call: NA; j_call: TRBJ2-3
cdr3_nt: TGTGCCAGCAGTCTAGAGAATAGCGGTTCCTACGAGCAGTACTTC; cdr3_aa: CASSLENSGSYEQYF; clone_size: few; v_call: TRBV27; d_call: NA; j_call: TRBJ2-7
cdr3_nt: TGCGCCAGCAGCTTGGCCGGGTCGAACACTGAAGCTTTCTTT; cdr3_aa: CASSLAGSNTEAFF; clone_size: NA; v_call: TRBV5-1; d_call: NA; j_call: TRBJ1-1
cdr3_nt: TGTGCCAGCAGACAGTTGATGAACACTGAAGCTTTCTTT; cdr3_aa: CASRQLMNTEAFF; clone_size: NA; v_call: TRBV28; d_call: NA; j_call: TRBJ1-1
cdr3_nt: TGTGCCAGCAGCTCGACAGGGTCGGTTTCACCCCTCCACTTT; cdr3_aa: CASSSTGSVSPLHF; clone_size: NA; v_call: TRBV7-2; d_call: TRBD1; j_call: TRBJ1-6
cdr3_nt: TGTGCCAGCAGCCCCAAGGAGGGTGGCAATCAGCCCCAGCATTTT; cdr3_aa: CASSPKEGGNQPQHF; clone_size: NA; v_call: TRBV27; d_call: NA; j_call: TRBJ1-5
cdr3_nt: TGTGCCAGCTCACCTGACAGGTTCGGGGTGGACACTGAAGCTTTCTTT; cdr3_aa: CASSPDRFGVDTEAFF; clone_size: NA; v_call: TRBV18; d_call: NA; j_call: TRBJ1-1
cdr3_nt: TGTGCCAGCAGGACAGACAGGGCAAGCACTGAAGCTTTCTTT; cdr3_aa: CASRTDRASTEAFF; clone_size: NA; v_call: TRBV27; d_call: TRBD1; j_call: TRBJ1-1
cdr3_nt: TGTGCCATCACGGACCGGCGGGGTGAAAAACTGTTTTTT; cdr3_aa: CAITDRRGEKLFF; clone_size: NA; v_call: TRBV10-3; d_call: NA; j_call: TRBJ1-4
cdr3_nt: TGTGCCAGCAGCCAGGCCGAGAACACCGGGGAGCTGTTTTTT; cdr3_aa: CASSQAENTGELFF; clone_size: NA; v_call: TRBV3-1/TRBV3-2; d_call: NA; j_call: TRBJ2-2
cdr3_nt: TGTGCCAGCAGTTCCATGACTCTAGGGCAGTTCTTC; cdr3_aa: CASSSMTLGQFF; clone_size: NA; v_call: TRBV12-3/TRBV12-4; d_call: NA; j_call: TRBJ2-1
cdr3_nt: TGTGCCAGCGTTGGACAGTCCGAAACGTTAGCCAAAAACATTCAGTACTTC; cdr3_aa: CASVGQSETLAKNIQYF; clone_size: NA; v_call: TRBV2; d_call: NA; j_call: TRBJ2-4
cdr3_nt: TGTGCCATCTCTGCCAGGGGTACAGATACGCAGTATTTT; cdr3_aa: CAISARGTDTQYF; clone_size: NA; v_call: TRBV10-3; d_call: NA; j_call: TRBJ2-3
cdr3_nt: TGTGCCAGCAGCTTCCCAGCGGGACGGAACACAGATACGCAGTATTTT; cdr3_aa: CASSFPAGRNTDTQYF; clone_size: few; v_call: TRBV9; d_call: TRBD2; j_call: TRBJ2-3
cdr3_nt: TGTGCCAGCAGCGTCATCGGGGGAGGCACCGGGGAGCTGTTTTTT; cdr3_aa: CASSVIGGGTGELFF; clone_size: NA; v_call: TRBV9; d_call: NA; j_call: TRBJ2-2
cdr3_nt: TGTGCCAGCAGGTCAGGACAGTTCTCTGGAAACACCATATATTTT; cdr3_aa: CASRSGQFSGNTIYF; clone_size: once; v_call: TRBV6-5; d_call: NA; j_call: TRBJ1-3